This TCR beta chain is from a study of sequential checkpoint blockade in melanoma. Across the whole study: First-line arms were nivolumab then ipilimumab, or the reverse, randomized 1:1. After both sequences, patients received maintenance nivolumab.

Noted treatment: randomized to nivolumab then ipilimumab (arm A) or the reverse (arm B). None of the patients previously received DNA-damaging chemotherapy. Sorted cells were live CD3+CD8+, lacking CD19 and CD56, from PBMCs. Germline V lookup: CDR1 MNHEY, CDR2 SMNVEV (reference sequence). V was clipped by 5 bases and J by 2 bases, with 7 bases between them. The CDR3 sequence is 13 residues long. The data were produced by immunoSEQ multiplex PCR, yet TCRdb's version contains in-frame clones alone and is incomplete. The sample includes 10,000 to 15,000 clones, 70% to 85% of them seen just once. The gene calls are TRBV27 and TRBJ2-1; D gene unclear. This TCR was recovered from a human donor with melanoma. This specimen consisted of CD8+ T cells sorted from blood (inferred from file names), obtained from a patient given nivolumab and ipilimumab in sequence. DNA for the CDR3: TGTGCCAGCAGTCGTGACACCTACAATGAGCAGTTCTTC. Residues: CASSRDTYNEQFF.